This TCR beta chain emerged from a study of Graves' ophthalmopathy and Graves' hyperthyroidism. General study points: The model's prediction of ophthalmopathy progression had approximately 67% sensitivity and 72% to 85% specificity. Blood contained most expanded thyroid clonotypes exceeding 0.001 frequency.

Aged 18 to 65, the patients with hyperthyroidism had under 2 months' duration and were newly diagnosed. Excluded were patients with other autoimmune diseases, uncontrolled infections, pregnancy or lactation. This clonotype has a count of ten or more. No antigen is known for it. CDR1 is MNHNY and CDR2 is SVGAGI in the germline V gene (reference sequence). V trimming: 2 bases; J trimming: 7 bases; junction bases outside the gene matches: 5. This CDR3 spans 16 amino acids. Investigators amplified TCR beta CDR3 regions from RNA transcripts. HTBI primers were used in a first-round RT-PCR, which preceded a second-round multiplex PCR. TCRdb fed the multiplex PCR reads into MiXCR, producing one record per CDR3 protein. The table has roughly 1.1 million distinct CDR3 sequences, about two fifths seen once.

The genes are TRBV6-6 and TRBJ1-6; 10 nucleotides match TRBD1. Sequenced: peripheral blood or thyroid tissue (not recorded which). The sequence was obtained from an adult man with Graves' hyperthyroidism. Here the CDR3 reads CASSYGTGVTNSPLHF. In DNA form, the CDR3 reads TGTGCCAGCAGTTACGGGACAGGGGTGACGAATTCACCCCTCCACTTT.